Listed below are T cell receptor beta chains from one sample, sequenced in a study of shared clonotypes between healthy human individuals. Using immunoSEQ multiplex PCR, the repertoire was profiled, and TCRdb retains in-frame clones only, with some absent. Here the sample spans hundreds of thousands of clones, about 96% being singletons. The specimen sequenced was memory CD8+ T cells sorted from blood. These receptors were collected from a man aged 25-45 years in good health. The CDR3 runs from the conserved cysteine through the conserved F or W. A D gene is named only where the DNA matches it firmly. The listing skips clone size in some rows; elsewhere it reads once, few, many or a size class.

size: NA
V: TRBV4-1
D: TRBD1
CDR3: CASSHRQGGALNTEAFF

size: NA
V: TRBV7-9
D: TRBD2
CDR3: CASSLGDGTTSGTDTQYF

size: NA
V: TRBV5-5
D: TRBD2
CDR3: CASSPGTTYEQYF

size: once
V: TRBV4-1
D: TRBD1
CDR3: CASSGNRGLAYEQYF

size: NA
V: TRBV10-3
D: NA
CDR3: CAISAGLDVGTQYF

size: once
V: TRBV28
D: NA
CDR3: CASSPGRINQPQHF

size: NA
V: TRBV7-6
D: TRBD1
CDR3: CASSFGQGNNGYTF

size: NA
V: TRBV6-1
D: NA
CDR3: CASTAGYTEAFF

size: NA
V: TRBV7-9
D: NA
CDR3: CASSLRFSTDTQYF

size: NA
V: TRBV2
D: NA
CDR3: CASSGDTSEVIDEQFF

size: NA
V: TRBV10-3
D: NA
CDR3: CAISEDQYEQYF

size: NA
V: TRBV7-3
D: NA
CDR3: CASSAGRGTQDEQYF

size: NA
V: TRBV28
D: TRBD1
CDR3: CASSRTGVIQETQYF

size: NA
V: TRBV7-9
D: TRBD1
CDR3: CASSFDRVRDTQYF

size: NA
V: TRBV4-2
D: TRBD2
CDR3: CASSQASGSTDTQYF

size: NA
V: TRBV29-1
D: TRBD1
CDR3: CSVGGDRGYNEKLFF

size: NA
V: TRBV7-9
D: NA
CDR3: CASGLPFPYEQYF

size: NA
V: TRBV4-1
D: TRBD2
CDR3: CASSQAVGIAGGGNEQFF

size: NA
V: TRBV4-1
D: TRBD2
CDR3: CASSQAFSGTYNEQFF

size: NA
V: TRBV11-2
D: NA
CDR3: CASSLVLASVYF

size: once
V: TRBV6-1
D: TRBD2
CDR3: CASSRTSGSYNEQFF

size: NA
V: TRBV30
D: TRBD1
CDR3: CAWSLGGNEQYF

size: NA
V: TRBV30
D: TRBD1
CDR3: CAWSVPRDRNSPLHF

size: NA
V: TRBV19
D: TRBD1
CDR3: CASSISGQPNQPQHF

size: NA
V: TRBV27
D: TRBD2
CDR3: CASRPSRGGVEQYF

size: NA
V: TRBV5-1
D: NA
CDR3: CASSLEGTDTQYF

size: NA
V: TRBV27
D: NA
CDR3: CASSPLPQAVAYEQYF

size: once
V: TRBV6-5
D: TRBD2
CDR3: CASSGLAGAVEQFF

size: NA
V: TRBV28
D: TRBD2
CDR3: CASSGGTRSNF

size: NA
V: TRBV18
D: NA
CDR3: CASSPPSRRIVYQETQYF

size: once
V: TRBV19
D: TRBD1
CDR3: CASSIRGQFYEQYF

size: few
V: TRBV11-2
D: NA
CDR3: CASSLARLNTGELFF

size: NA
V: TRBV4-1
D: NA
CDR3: CASSQNRGLWSNTEAFF

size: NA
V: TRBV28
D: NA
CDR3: CASSLVAQGTYNEQFF

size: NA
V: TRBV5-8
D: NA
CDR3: CASSLWTAIGMTYEQYF

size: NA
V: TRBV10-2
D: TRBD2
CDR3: CASSNEREVYEQYF

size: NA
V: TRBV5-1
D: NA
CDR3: CASSADGHQPQHF

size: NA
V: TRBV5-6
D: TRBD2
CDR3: CASSGLGGTDTQYF

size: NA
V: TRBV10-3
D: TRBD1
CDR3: CAISDLGQGVPNEKLFF

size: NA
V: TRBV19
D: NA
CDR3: CASSGAFGVSSYEQYF